A selection of T cell receptor beta chains follows, all from one sample in a study of regulatory T cells in long-lasting Graves disease. TCRdb processed the multiplex PCR reads anew with MiXCR; each CDR3 protein has one entry. This sample carries some 340,000 distinct CDR3 sequences, approximately 25% of them seen once, and the ten largest clones take 28%. Source: peripheral blood mononuclear cells (PBMCs), taken when the disease was refractory, from a patient treated with antithyroid drugs. These receptors all come from a woman in her thirties or forties with Graves disease. The CDR3 runs from the conserved cysteine through the conserved F or W. Fields, in order: J gene, D gene, V gene, clone size, CDR3 DNA, CDR3 protein. The D gene is left open where the match is weak. Clone size is not always given. Where it is, it says once, few, many or a class for expanded clones.

TRBJ1-1 - TRBV29-1 many TGCAGCGTTCACGGACACCGGAACACTGAAGCTTTCTTT CSVHGHRNTEAFF
TRBJ2-7 - TRBV5-5 - TGTGCCAGCAGCTTCAAGACGCACAGGGACGGGGTCTACGAGCAGTACTTC CASSFKTHRDGVYEQYF
TRBJ2-2 - TRBV30 - TGTGCCTGGAAAGGGGGGAGCGGGGAGCTGTTTTTT CAWKGGSGELFF
TRBJ2-4 - TRBV28 many TGTGCCAGCAGTTTGGGGTTGCGACTAGCCAAAAACATTCAGTACTTC CASSLGLRLAKNIQYF
TRBJ1-4 TRBD1 TRBV19 - TGTGCCAGTAGTACGACCACAGGGGAAGGCAGAAAACTGTTTTTT CASSTTTGEGRKLFF
TRBJ2-3 - TRBV12-3/TRBV12-4 few TGTGCCAGCAGTTTGGTCGCTAGCACAGATACGCAGTATTTT CASSLVASTDTQYF
TRBJ2-7 TRBD1 TRBV28 many TGTGCCAGCAGTTCCACCGGGACAGGGGGCTACGAGCAGTACTTC CASSSTGTGGYEQYF
TRBJ1-4 - TRBV6-1 - TGTGCCATCAGAGGACCTTATGAAAAACTGTTTTTT CAIRGPYEKLFF
TRBJ2-3 TRBD2 TRBV5-1 - TGCGCCAGCAGCTTGGTGTTAGCGGGAGGGTCAGATACGCAGTATTTT CASSLVLAGGSDTQYF
TRBJ2-7 - TRBV2 - TGTGCCAGCAGTGAACAGGGGCCCAAGCAGTACTTC CASSEQGPKQYF
TRBJ2-3 TRBD1 TRBV28 few TGTGCCAGCATAGGACAGGGGGCTATGGATACGCAGTATTTT CASIGQGAMDTQYF
TRBJ2-6 - TRBV28 many TGTGCCAGCAGTACCACAGCTTCTGGGGCCAACGTCCTGACTTTC CASSTTASGANVLTF
TRBJ2-2 - TRBV28 many TGTGCCAGCAGGTGGGACTTCACCGGGGAGCTGTTTTTT CASRWDFTGELFF
TRBJ1-2 - TRBV28 many TGTGCCAGCAGTTTTATAGGGGGCTACACCTTC CASSFIGGYTF
TRBJ2-7 TRBD2 TRBV19 - TGTGCCAGTAGTATTAGCGGGCCTGACGAGCAGTACTTC CASSISGPDEQYF
TRBJ2-2 - TRBV4-1 - TGCGCCAGCAGCCAAGAGAGGGGAAACACCGGGGAGCTGTTTTTT CASSQERGNTGELFF
TRBJ2-5 - TRBV28 many TGTGCCAGCAGCCTCACAGCAGGACGGACGGGTCCGAAAGCGGACCAGTACTTC CASSLTAGRTGPKADQYF
TRBJ2-2 TRBD2 TRBV2 many TGTGCCAGCAGTGAAACCACTAGCGGGAGTTTGGCCGGGGAGCTGTTTTTT CASSETTSGSLAGELFF
TRBJ2-2 TRBD1 TRBV28 many TGTGCCAGTACAGGGGCAAGTCGTGACACCGGGGAGCTGTTTTTT CASTGASRDTGELFF
TRBJ2-7 - TRBV6-5 many TGTGCCAGCAGTTACTCTTGGACCTCCTACGAGCAGTACTTC CASSYSWTSYEQYF
TRBJ2-3 - TRBV2 - TGTGCCAGCCGCCGCCCGGGCCGAAACACAGATACGCAGTATTTT CASRRPGRNTDTQYF
TRBJ2-5 - TRBV18 - TGTGCCAGCTCACCACGGCAGGGGTACGGGGAGAAGACCCAGTACTTC CASSPRQGYGEKTQYF
TRBJ2-1 TRBD2 TRBV12-3/TRBV12-4 - TGTGCCAGCAGTTTCTTTGGGACTAGCGAGTACAATGAGCAGTTCTTC CASSFFGTSEYNEQFF
TRBJ2-1 TRBD2 TRBV28 few TGTGCCAGCAGTACCCACCGCGGGACTAGCGGGAGGGGGAGGCAGTTCTTC CASSTHRGTSGRGRQFF
TRBJ1-3 - TRBV12-3/TRBV12-4 few TGTGCCAGCAGCCCAGGGTCCGGAAACACCATATATTTT CASSPGSGNTIYF
TRBJ2-5 - TRBV5-4 few TGTGCCAGCAGCTCCAACCCTAAAGAGACCCAGTACTTC CASSSNPKETQYF
TRBJ2-2 - TRBV9 - TGTGCCAGCAGCGTATCGAACACCGGGGAGCTGTTTTTT CASSVSNTGELFF
TRBJ1-3 - TRBV5-1 few TGCGCCAGCACATCGACAGGAAACACCATATATTTT CASTSTGNTIYF
TRBJ1-1 - TRBV20-1 few TGCAGTGCTAGCGGTCAGGCCACCAGTGGCACTGAAGCTTTCTTT CSASGQATSGTEAFF
TRBJ1-5 - TRBV6-2/TRBV6-3 - TGTGCCAGCAGGCCCCCTGGGTGGGGCGGCAATCAGCCCCAGCATTTT CASRPPGWGGNQPQHF
TRBJ2-3 TRBD2 TRBV28 few TGTGCCAGCAGTTTAGCGGGAGGGGTAACAGATACGCAGTATTTT CASSLAGGVTDTQYF
TRBJ2-7 - TRBV2 many TGTGCCACCCGGACAGTCCGGTCCTACGAGCAGTACTTC CATRTVRSYEQYF
TRBJ1-1 TRBD1 TRBV6-1 many TGTGCCAGCAGGTCAGGGGGCAAGACTGAAGCTTTCTTT CASRSGGKTEAFF
TRBJ1-1 - TRBV19 many TGTGCCAGTAGTATGTTACAGATGAACACTGAAGCTTTCTTT CASSMLQMNTEAFF
TRBJ2-7 - TRBV20-1 few TGCAGTGCTACGGAGGGTTGGGGCCTGGACGAGCAGTACTTC CSATEGWGLDEQYF
TRBJ1-5 TRBD1 TRBV28 - TGTGCCAGCAGCACAGGGGGCTACAATCAGCCCCAGCATTTT CASSTGGYNQPQHF
TRBJ1-4 - TRBV7-8 - TGTGCCAGCAGCCGCTGGGGGGGGGATCATGAAAAACTGTTTTTT CASSRWGGDHEKLFF
TRBJ2-7 - TRBV7-9 many TGTGCCAGCAGCTTAGGAGACTACGAGCAGTACTTC CASSLGDYEQYF
TRBJ2-6 - TRBV5-1 few TGCGCCAGCAGCTCCGTTGATGGGGCCAACGTCCTGACTTTC CASSSVDGANVLTF
TRBJ1-1 - TRBV20-1 - TGCAGTGCTAGAGGACCCGAATTGAACACTGAAGCTTTCTTT CSARGPELNTEAFF
TRBJ2-2 - TRBV19 - TGTGCCAGTAGTGTAACATCTACGGCGGGGGAGCTGTTTTTT CASSVTSTAGELFF
TRBJ2-7 TRBD2 TRBV20-1 - TGCAGTGCTAGGCAGACTAGCGGGACTTTTGGGGGCTCCTACGAGCAGTACTTC CSARQTSGTFGGSYEQYF
TRBJ2-1 - TRBV20-1 few TGCAGTGCTAGAGAGGACCAGCAGTTCTTC CSAREDQQFF
TRBJ2-4 TRBD2 TRBV3-1 - TGTGCCAGCAGTGCCTTCGGGGGGGGCAAAAACATTCAGTACTTC CASSAFGGGKNIQYF
TRBJ2-7 - TRBV20-1 - TGCAGTGCTAGTCGGCAGGTCTTAGCCCTGGTGGGAGAGCAGTACTTC CSASRQVLALVGEQYF
TRBJ2-7 - TRBV20-1 few TGCAGTGCTGTGGACTTAGGAAACCCAATCAAGGGCGAGCAGTACTTC CSAVDLGNPIKGEQYF
TRBJ2-7 - TRBV7-9 many TGTGCCAGCAGCTTGCGCAGGGGCCACGAGCAGTACTTC CASSLRRGHEQYF
TRBJ1-6 - TRBV12-3/TRBV12-4 many TGTGCCAGCAGTTTACTCGGGGGTTCACCCCTCCACTTT CASSLLGGSPLHF
TRBJ2-5 TRBD2 TRBV6-2/TRBV6-3 - TGTGCCAGCAGTTACTCGTCGGGAGGAGGAGAGACCCAGTACTTC CASSYSSGGGETQYF
TRBJ2-7 - TRBV2 - TGTGCCAGCAGCGTCCGGGGTACCTTTGACGAGCAGTACTTC CASSVRGTFDEQYF
TRBJ1-6 - TRBV12-3/TRBV12-4 many TGTGCCAGCAGTTTCCCAAGGCCTAATTCACCCCTCCACTTT CASSFPRPNSPLHF
TRBJ2-7 TRBD1 TRBV29-1 many TGCAGCGTTGGCCCAGGGGGAGACTACGAGCAGTACTTC CSVGPGGDYEQYF
TRBJ2-7 - TRBV4-1 few TGCGCCAGCAGCCACTACAGGGTGTCCTACGAGCAGTACTTC CASSHYRVSYEQYF
TRBJ2-7 TRBD2 TRBV7-9 few TGTGCCAGCAGCTTACTTAGCGGGAACTCCTACGAGCAGTACTTC CASSLLSGNSYEQYF